Included here is one TCR beta chain sequence, with context. Antigen unknown. Trimming took 2 bases from V and 5 from J, leaving 13 bases between them. Germline lookup yields CDR1 KGHSH and CDR2 LQKENI. The CDR3 totals 15 residues. The data were taken from a study of T cell repertoires in cytomegalovirus infection. Study outcomes and limitations: Within the response measured ex vivo, HLA-C-restricted CMV-specific TCR beta clonotypes were dominant.

TCRdb reprocessed the reads with MiXCR, giving one entry per CDR3 protein. This repertoire shows 700,000 to 950,000 distinct CDR3 sequences, less than 35% found once; its top ten account for 9.5% to 15%. The V call is TRBV18, the J call TRBJ2-1; the D gene is possibly TRBD2 (5 bases). The sequences come from cultured CD8+ T cells from PBMCs, collected from culture after CMV antigen stimulation. This TCR was sampled from a human donor in good health (CMV status not recorded). Some clones in this sample may be carry-over from other donors' samples. DNA for the CDR3: TGTGCCAGCTCACCATGGGAGTTCACACACAATGAGCAGTTCTTC. Its protein product is CASSPWEFTHNEQFF.